A single sample is the source of the 30 T cell receptor beta chains below, sequenced in a study of T cell clonotyping in hematopoietic cell transplantation. Measured with immunoSEQ multiplex PCR; TCRdb has only the in-frame clones, and not every one. Of some 9,900 clones in the sample, 75% to 85% were seen once. This specimen consisted of PBMCs, obtained 30 days after allogeneic stem cell transplant. These receptor sequences come from a female patient aged 35-55 years who had an allogeneic stem cell transplant from a related donor, so T cells may come from the graft donor. Some clones in this sample may be carry-over from other donors' samples.

In this sample, this clone turned up once. The chain uses TRBV19 and TRBJ2-3; TRBD2 matches 8 bases. Germline V gene sequence: CDR1 LNHDA, CDR2 SQIVND (reference sequence). The CDR3 loop spans 16 amino acids. J lost 1 base, V lost 3 bases, and 6 bases had no gene match. CDR3 amino acids: CASSIGPTSGTDTQYF. The CDR3 DNA reads as TGTGCCAGTAGTATCGGTCCGACTAGCGGCACAGATACGCAGTATTTT. The variable domain in full, with the rest retrieved from reference TRBV19 and TRBJ2-3, is DGGITQSPKYLFRKEGQNVTLSCEQNLNHDAMYWYRQDPGQGLRLIYYSQIVNDFQKGDIAEGYSVSREKKESFPLTVTSAQKNPTAFYLCASSIGPTSGTDTQYFGPGTRLTVL.

The gene calls are TRBV27 and TRBJ1-1; no firm D call. Trimming pared 5 bases from V and 4 bases from J, leaving 11 bases between. The length of the CDR3 is 13 residues. Germline values: CDR1 MNHEY, CDR2 SMNVEV (reference sequence). CDR3 in amino acids: CASSPWVGTEAFF. The CDR3 nucleotides are TGTGCCAGCAGTCCTTGGGTGGGCACTGAAGCTTTCTTT.

The chain has TRBV15 and TRBJ1-1; TRBD1 might be the D (6 bases). The CDR3 extends over 11 amino acids. The V and J ends lost 5 bases and 8 bases respectively, with 9 bases between them. The germline V gene has CDR1 LNHNV and CDR2 YYDKDF (reference sequence). The CDR3 region has the DNA TGTGCCACCAGCTCGGACAGAGAAGCTTTCTTT. It translates to CATSSDREAFF.

This sequence joins TRBV27 and TRBJ1-5; no firm D call. The CDR3 has 16 amino acids. CDR1 and CDR2 from the germline V gene are MNHEY and SMNVEV (reference sequence). V lost 4 bases, J lost 2 bases, and 15 bases lay in between. This CDR3 is CASSWRGGGGNQPQHF. DNA of the CDR3: TGTGCCAGCAGTTGGAGAGGCGGCGGGGGCAATCAGCCCCAGCATTTT.

V gene TRBV7-6 combines with J gene TRBJ2-7; no clear D. Trimming took off 5 bases at V and 7 bases at J, with 12 bases between the two ends. Per the germline V gene, CDR1 is SGHVS and CDR2 is FNYEAQ. The CDR3 loop spans 12 amino acids. Here the CDR3 DNA reads TGTGCCAGCAGCCCTCCCGGAGTAGAGCAGTACTTC. Its protein product is CASSPPGVEQYF.

This chain joins TRBV14 and TRBJ2-4; 9 bases fit TRBD1. The trim removed 4 bases at V and 3 bases at J, leaving 4 bases unmatched. Germline-derived CDR1 and CDR2 are SGHDN and FVKESK. This CDR3 contains 15 residues. For the CDR3, the DNA is TGTGCCAGCAGCCGGGACAGGGTAGTCAAAAACATTCAGTACTTC. Translating gives CASSRDRVVKNIQYF.

J is TRBJ2-1 and V is TRBV9; 7 nucleotides agree with TRBD1. The CDR3 runs to 15 residues. The germline CDR1 and CDR2 sequences are SGDLS and YYNGEE. V was pared by 2 bases and J by 7 bases, with 9 bases of the junction left unmatched. For the CDR3, the DNA is TGTGCCAGCAGCGTTGGACAGGAGGTACGAAATGAGCAGTTCTTC. Protein: CASSVGQEVRNEQFF. Full variable domain (remainder filled in from reference TRBV9 and TRBJ2-1): DSGVTQTPKHLITATGQRVTLRCSPRSGDLSVYWYQQSLDQGLQFLIQYYNGEERAKGNILERFSAQQFPDLHSELNLSSLELGDSALYFCASSVGQEVRNEQFFGPGTRLTVL.

The chain joins TRBV29-1 to TRBJ1-4; 8 nucleotides match TRBD1. The CDR3 totals 12 residues. Unmatched junction bases numbered 10, after V lost 7 bases and J lost 12 bases. CDR1 and CDR2 (germline): SQVTM, ANQGSEA. Here the CDR3 reads CSAWDRRGQLFF. DNA of the CDR3: TGCAGCGCCTGGGACAGGAGGGGCCAACTGTTTTTT.

This clone is medium-sized by share. The chain uses TRBV9 and TRBJ2-7; 15 nucleotides agree with TRBD2. The CDR3 covers 20 residues. With 3 bases clipped from V and 1 base from J, the junction kept 14 bases outside the gene matches. CDR1 is SGDLS, CDR2 YYNGEE, per germline. CDR3 in amino acids: CASSAQPGGTSGRLSYEQYF. Here the CDR3 DNA reads TGTGCCAGCAGCGCACAGCCAGGGGGGACTAGCGGGAGGCTATCCTACGAGCAGTACTTC. Full variable domain (remainder filled in from reference TRBV9 and TRBJ2-7): DSGVTQTPKHLITATGQRVTLRCSPRSGDLSVYWYQQSLDQGLQFLIQYYNGEERAKGNILERFSAQQFPDLHSELNLSSLELGDSALYFCASSAQPGGTSGRLSYEQYFGPGTRLTVT.

The chain recombines TRBV6-1 with TRBJ1-1; no definite D call. This CDR3 region has 13 residues. In germline, CDR1 is MNHNS, CDR2 SASEGT. V dropped 0 bases and J dropped 7 bases, with 9 bases sitting between them. CDR3 bases: TGTGCCAGCAGTGAAGCGTGGAGCCGTGAAGCTTTCTTT. Translating it yields CASSEAWSREAFF.

The J gene is TRBJ1-2, the V gene TRBV19; no firm D call. The ends were cut back, 1 base at V and 4 bases at J, with 13 bases in the middle. This CDR3 has 15 amino acids. Germline CDR1 reads LNHDA; CDR2 reads SQIVND (reference sequence). CDR3 region: CASSIVGGTSYGYTF. For the CDR3, the DNA is TGTGCCAGTAGTATAGTAGGAGGAACTTCCTATGGCTACACCTTC.

This clone qualifies as medium-sized. The chain recombines TRBV9 with TRBJ2-3, with D unclear. Germline V lookup: CDR1 SGDLS, CDR2 YYNGEE. V was pared by 0 bases and J by 4 bases, with 3 bases between. The CDR3 sequence is 12 residues long. CDR3 sequence: CASSVAADTQYF. In nucleotides, the CDR3 is TGTGCCAGCAGCGTAGCGGCAGATACGCAGTATTTT.

V gene TRBV5-1 combines with J gene TRBJ1-1; D is possibly TRBD1 (6 bases). This CDR3 comprises 15 residues. The germline gives CDR1 SGHRS, CDR2 YFSETQ. Between the trimmed V and J ends, which lost 4 bases and 2 bases, there was a span of 15 bases. The CDR3 coding sequence is TGCGCCAGCAGCCTCACCTTGGACAGAAACACTGAAGCTTTCTTT. Its translation is CASSLTLDRNTEAFF. The full variable domain, completed using reference TRBV5-1 and TRBJ1-1, is KAGVTQTPRYLIKTRGQQVTLSCSPISGHRSVSWYQQTPGQGLQFLFEYFSETQRNKGNFPGRFSGRQFSNSRSEMNVSTLELGDSALYLCASSLTLDRNTEAFFGQGTRLTVV.

Only one count was recorded for this clone. The chain combines TRBV5-6 with TRBJ2-3, with TRBD2 matching 11 bases. CDR3 length equals 16 residues. Germline trimming cut 4 bases from V and 3 bases from J; bases unmatched to any gene: 7. Germline V gene data show CDR1 as SGHDT and CDR2 as YYEEEE. The CDR3 is CASSMTSGMGTDTQYF. CDR3 DNA sequence: TGTGCCAGCAGCATGACTAGCGGGATGGGGACAGATACGCAGTATTTT.

The chain recombines TRBV7-9 with TRBJ1-4; D not certain. The length of the CDR3 is 12 residues. Germline lookup yields CDR1 SEHNR and CDR2 FQNEAQ (reference sequence). V gave up 7 bases and J gave up 5 bases, with 8 bases separating them. The CDR3 protein is CASKIQNEKLFF. CDR3 nucleotide sequence: TGTGCCAGCAAAATCCAGAATGAAAAACTGTTTTTT. The complete variable domain, with remaining parts taken from reference TRBV7-9 and TRBJ1-4, reads DTGVSQNPRHKITKRGQNVTFRCDPISEHNRLYWYRQTLGQGPEFLTYFQNEAQLEKSRLLSDRFSAERPKGSFSTLEIQRTEQGDSAMYLCASKIQNEKLFFGSGTQLSVL.

The chain carries TRBV5-4 and TRBJ2-2; D is ambiguous. Germline CDR1 SGHNT, CDR2 YYREEE (reference sequence). The CDR3 is 13 amino acids. Trimming pared 0 bases from V and 7 bases from J, leaving 7 bases between. As DNA, the CDR3 is TGTGCCAGCAGCTTGGCCCATAACGGGGAGCTGTTTTTT. Its translation is CASSLAHNGELFF.

This clone occurred a few times. The CDR3 protein is CASSYGNTGELFF. The CDR3 DNA sequence: TGTGCCAGCAGTTACGGAAACACCGGGGAGCTGTTTTTT. The chain links TRBV27 to TRBJ2-2; D ambiguous. This CDR3 is 13 amino acids long. Trimming pared 4 bases from V and 2 bases from J, leaving 5 bases between. CDR1 MNHEY and CDR2 SMNVEV come from the germline V gene (reference sequence).

This clone appeared a few times. The CDR3 spells CASSPGQGPYEQYF. The CDR3 bases are TGTGCCAGTAGTCCCGGACAGGGCCCCTACGAGCAGTACTTC. The chain links TRBV19 to TRBJ2-7, with 8 nucleotides matching TRBD1. Germline lookup yields CDR1 LNHDA and CDR2 SQIVND (reference sequence). After removal of 5 bases from V and 2 bases from J, the junction contained 5 bases not matched to a gene. CDR3 length: 14 amino acids.

V usage is TRBV30 and J usage is TRBJ2-4; D might be TRBD1 (7 bases). The CDR3 length is 11 residues. Trimming stripped 5 bases from V and 8 bases from J, with 10 bases between. Germline values: CDR1 GTSNPN, CDR2 SVGIG (reference sequence). The chain's CDR3 is CAWDREDIQYF. CDR3 coding DNA: TGTGCCTGGGACAGGGAGGACATTCAGTACTTC. The variable domain in full, with the rest retrieved from reference TRBV30 and TRBJ2-4, is SQTIHQWPATLVQPVGSPLSLECTVEGTSNPNLYWYRQAAGRGLQLLFYSVGIGQISSEVPQNLSASRPQDRQFILSSKKLLLSDSGFYLCAWDREDIQYFGAGTRLSVL.

CDR3 sequence (DNA): TGTGCCAGCAGCACTTGGGGATCTTACGAGCAGTACTTC. It translates to CASSTWGSYEQYF. The rearrangement links TRBV27 to TRBJ2-7; no reliable D call. Germline values: CDR1 MNHEY, CDR2 SMNVEV (reference sequence). Trimming pared 6 bases from V and 4 bases from J, leaving 13 bases between. This CDR3 comprises 13 residues.

The chain couples TRBV4-2 to TRBJ2-1; 7 bases match TRBD2. The CDR3 covers 18 residues. The germline V gene encodes CDR1 LGHNA and CDR2 YNFKEQ. The ends lost 0 bases at V and 6 bases at J; junction bases unmatched: 14. This chain's CDR3 is CASSQERLAGVGANEQFF. The CDR3 DNA follows: TGTGCCAGCAGCCAAGAACGATTGGCGGGAGTAGGCGCCAATGAGCAGTTCTTC.

This chain uses TRBV10-1 with TRBJ2-2; the match to TRBD2 covers 7 bases. After removal of 7 bases from V and 0 bases from J, the junction contained 5 bases not matched to a gene. Looked up from germline, CDR1 is WNHNN and CDR2 is SYGVQD (reference sequence). The length of the CDR3 is 15 residues. The CDR3 loop is CASMASGSNTGELFF. Here the CDR3 DNA reads TGCGCCAGCATGGCTAGCGGATCGAACACCGGGGAGCTGTTTTTT.

The V call is TRBV30, the J call TRBJ2-3; TRBD2 is a possible D gene (6 bases). The length of the CDR3 is 13 residues. Trimming shortened V by 7 bases and J by 4 bases, and 15 bases separated the two germline ends. Germline values: CDR1 GTSNPN, CDR2 SVGIG (reference sequence). CDR3: CALGARRADTQYF. The CDR3 bases are TGTGCCTTAGGGGCCAGGAGGGCAGATACGCAGTATTTT.

This chain connects TRBV29-1 to TRBJ2-1; 7 bases are shared with TRBD2. This CDR3 has 14 amino acids. CDR1 and CDR2 from the germline V gene are SQVTM and ANQGSEA. The ends lost 3 bases at V and 8 bases at J; junction bases unmatched: 10. CDR3 coding DNA: TGCAGCGTTGAGGCGGGGGACTTTGCGTATGAGCAGTTCTTC. Its protein product is CSVEAGDFAYEQFF.

With respect to this clone: A junction boundary mismatches the germline segment, possibly from a read error. The rearrangement joins TRBV5-1 to TRBJ2-7; 7 positions agree with TRBD2. CDR3 length equals 14 residues. CDR1 is SGHRS and CDR2 is YFSETQ in the germline V gene. The CDR3, as DNA: TGCGCCAGCAGTTTGGGGGGGGAGGCGGACGAGCAGTACTTC. Protein product: CASSLGGEADEQYF.

The rearrangement joins TRBV7-2 to TRBJ2-1; unclear D gene. This CDR3 comprises 15 residues. Trimming pared 1 base from V and 3 bases from J, leaving 10 bases between. Per the germline V gene, CDR1 is SGHTA and CDR2 is FQGNSA. The chain's CDR3 is CASSLGGMGYNEQFF. In DNA, the CDR3 is TGTGCCAGCAGCTTAGGGGGAATGGGCTACAATGAGCAGTTCTTC.

This clone has a handful of counts. The chain employs TRBV9 and TRBJ1-1; the D gene is possibly TRBD1 (6 bases). V was clipped by 3 bases and J by 6 bases, with 15 bases between them. From germline, CDR1 is SGDLS and CDR2 YYNGEE. CDR3 size: 14 residues. The CDR3 loop is CASSAGRGAPEAFF. In nucleotides, the CDR3 is TGTGCCAGCAGCGCAGGGCGGGGGGCCCCTGAAGCTTTCTTT.

The CDR3 here is CASSYSRDSSYEQYF. CDR3 nucleotides: TGTGCCAGCAGTTACTCCCGGGACAGTTCGTACGAGCAGTACTTC. This chain joins TRBV6-5 and TRBJ2-7, with 7 bases fitting TRBD1. The CDR3 has 15 amino acids. After removal of 0 bases from V and 4 bases from J, the junction contained 6 bases not matched to a gene. From germline, CDR1 is MNHEY and CDR2 SVGAGI.

The chain is built from TRBV5-1 and TRBJ2-5; no reliable D call. V was clipped by 1 base and J by 4 bases, with 14 bases between them. This CDR3 region has 15 residues. Germline CDR1 is SGHRS and CDR2 is YFSETQ. The CDR3: CASSLRLGRGETQYF. CDR3 nucleotide sequence: TGCGCCAGCAGCTTGCGCCTCGGCCGAGGAGAGACCCAGTACTTC.

The chain combines TRBV10-3 with TRBJ1-2; no definite D call. CDR3 length: 17 residues. The germline V and J ends were trimmed by 6 bases and 0 bases, with 20 bases remaining between them. The germline V gene has CDR1 ENHRY and CDR2 SYGVKD. For the CDR3, the DNA is TGTGCCATCAGAAACGAAATGAACGACATTACTAACTATGGCTACACCTTC. This gives the protein CAIRNEMNDITNYGYTF.